This T cell receptor beta chain derives from a study of T cells in Graves' hyperthyroidism and ophthalmopathy. The study, taken as a whole, reports: Through a model of 13 V-J features, ophthalmopathy was separated from stable hyperthyroidism.

Researchers amplified the TCR beta CDR3 regions from RNA transcripts. First-round RT-PCR of the TCR CDR3 relied on the HTBI primer set. TCRdb itself ran the multiplex PCR reads through MiXCR, one entry per CDR3 protein. The sample yields around 760,000 distinct CDR3 sequences, about 35% seen once. About this clonotype: Antigen: not known.

Germline CDR1 reads LNHNV; CDR2 reads YYDKDF (reference sequence). J gave up 4 bases and V 10 bases, and 4 bases lay outside the gene matches. The CDR3 spans 12 residues. Patients showing uncontrolled infection, other autoimmune disease, pregnancy or lactation were ineligible. Diagnoses rested on clinical symptoms, serum thyroxine and TRAb, thyroid ultrasound and orbital computed tomography. The chain has TRBV15 and TRBJ1-1; 9 nucleotides align to TRBD1. The sample comprised blood. The TCR was taken from a woman aged 40 to 55 with Graves' hyperthyroidism. This CDR3 reads CAIGTGRTEAFF. The CDR3 DNA reads as TGTGCCATCGGGACAGGGCGCACTGAAGCTTTCTTT.